Reported below is one TCR beta chain. Its antigen is unidentified. Some clones are missing from TCRdb's copy, which holds only in-frame ones; the method was immunoSEQ multiplex PCR. This table holds tens of thousands of clones, about nine tenths found once. This sample stems from a study of OX40 agonist ivuxolimab in advanced cancers. Whole-study context: The patients received agonistic anti-OX40 (CD134) antibody ivuxolimab. Study-level findings and limits: Average numbers of expanded clones were greater in CD8+ T cells than in CD4+.

The trim removed 2 bases at V and 0 bases at J, leaving 1 base unmatched. Germline lookup yields CDR1 LNHNV and CDR2 YYDKDF (reference sequence). The CDR3 runs 15 residues. The starting material was CD4+ or CD8+ T cells sorted from blood, obtained in a trial of the OX40 agonist ivuxolimab. This clonotype was sampled from an adult with an advanced solid tumor such as melanoma, head and neck, liver or kidney cancer. The chain recombines TRBV15 with TRBJ2-3, with 8 bases lining up with TRBD2. Written as DNA, the CDR3 is TGTGCCACCAGCAGAAGACTAGCGAGCACAGATACGCAGTATTTT. This gives the protein CATSRRLASTDTQYF.